Listed below are T cell receptor beta chains from one sample, sequenced in a study of early T cells in non-severe SARS-CoV-2 infection. TCRdb processed the 5' RACE reads anew with MiXCR; each CDR3 protein has one entry. This table has more than 40,000 distinct CDR3 sequences, less than 8.5% appearing once. Sequenced material: whole blood. These receptors were collected from an adult who was a healthcare worker with PCR-confirmed SARS-CoV-2 infection or an uninfected control (not recorded which). The CDR3 runs from the conserved cysteine through the conserved F or W. A D gene is named only where the DNA matches it firmly. Some rows mark clone size as missing; the rest say once, few, many or name a class of expanded clone.

NA | TRBJ2-5 | TRBV12-3/TRBV12-4 | NA | TGTGCCAGCAGTTTAGCCCAAGGACAGGTCGGGGGGACCCAGTACTTC | CASSLAQGQVGGTQYF
NA | TRBJ2-1 | TRBV12-3/TRBV12-4 | many | TGTGCCAGCAGCATAGTCCGACCGGACCGTGATGAGCAGTTCTTC | CASSIVRPDRDEQFF
NA | TRBJ1-1 | TRBV6-2/TRBV6-3 | NA | TGTGCCAGCACCGAAGGAATCGACAGGAAAGTTGAAGCTTTCTTT | CASTEGIDRKVEAFF
TRBD1 | TRBJ1-3 | TRBV6-6 | NA | TGTGCCAGCAGAGCCGACAGGGGTTACACCATATATTTT | CASRADRGYTIYF
NA | TRBJ2-7 | TRBV3-1 | many | TGTGCCAGCAGCCAAGTGGATACCGGGCAGTACTTC | CASSQVDTGQYF
TRBD1 | TRBJ2-7 | TRBV29-1 | NA | TGCAGCGTGGGACAGTCCTACGAGCAGTACTTC | CSVGQSYEQYF
TRBD1 | TRBJ2-7 | TRBV9 | NA | TGTGCCAGCAGCAAAGGACAGGGCAGAGAGCAGTACTTC | CASSKGQGREQYF
NA | TRBJ1-1 | TRBV4-3 | many | TGCGCCAGCAGCCAAGCATTGTTCATGAACACTGAAGCTTTCTTT | CASSQALFMNTEAFF
TRBD1 | TRBJ1-4 | TRBV10-1 | NA | TGCGCCAGCAGCGGGACAGGGTACCCTGAAAAACTGTTTTTT | CASSGTGYPEKLFF
NA | TRBJ2-7 | TRBV20-1 | many | TGCAGTGCTAGATCGGGGGAACGGTACGAGCAGTACTTC | CSARSGERYEQYF
TRBD2 | TRBJ2-3 | TRBV29-1 | NA | TGCAGCGTTGAACGGGGACTAGCAACAGATACGCAGTATTTT | CSVERGLATDTQYF